This TCR beta chain was found in a study of read filtering for tumor transcriptome and immune sequencing. Study-wide findings and caveats: Correlation between methods rose after single-read clonotypes were removed.

This clonotype has more than one count but fewer than ten. Its antigen is not known. V lost 0 bases, J lost 2 bases, and 6 bases stayed unmatched. This CDR3 comprises 16 residues. CDR1 is DFQATT and CDR2 is SNEGSKA in the germline V gene (reference sequence). Molecular barcoded adaptors covering alpha/delta and beta/gamma chains were used on 400 ng RNA. A single record per CDR3 protein comes from TCRdb applying MiXCR to the reads. The sample includes 40,000 or so distinct CDR3 sequences, roughly an eighth of them seen just once. Sequencing used a population of CD138-negative cells sorted from bone marrow. The sequence was collected from a donor over 35 with multiple myeloma. J is TRBJ2-2 and V is TRBV20-1; 7 bases fit TRBD1. CDR3: CSARDRGGTNTGELFF. The CDR3 bases are TGCAGTGCTAGAGACAGAGGGGGCACAAACACCGGGGAGCTGTTTTTT.